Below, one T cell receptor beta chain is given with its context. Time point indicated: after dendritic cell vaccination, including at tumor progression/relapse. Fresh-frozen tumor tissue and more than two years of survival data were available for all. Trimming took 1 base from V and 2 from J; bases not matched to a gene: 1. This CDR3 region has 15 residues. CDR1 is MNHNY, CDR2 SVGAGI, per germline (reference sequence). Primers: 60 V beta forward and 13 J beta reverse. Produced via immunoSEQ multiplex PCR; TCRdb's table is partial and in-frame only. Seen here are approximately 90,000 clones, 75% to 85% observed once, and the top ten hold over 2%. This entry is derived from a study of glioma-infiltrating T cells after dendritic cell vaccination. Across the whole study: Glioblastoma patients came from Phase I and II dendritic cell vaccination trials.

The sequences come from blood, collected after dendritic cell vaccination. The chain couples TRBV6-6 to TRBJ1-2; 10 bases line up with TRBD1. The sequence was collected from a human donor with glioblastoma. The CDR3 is CASSYLGQGNYGYTF. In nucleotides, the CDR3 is TGTGCCAGCAGTTACTTGGGACAGGGGAACTATGGCTACACCTTC.